This record looks at one T cell receptor (beta chain) sequence and its context. This clonotype was seen a few times. Its target antigen remains unknown. Base qualities were left out, and no much larger clone turns up one base away. The sample's treatment or condition, from its label and the paper: live attenuated yellow fever vaccine strain. At every blood-draw timepoint, two biological replicates of bulk PBMCs were collected. PBMCs were isolated from peripheral blood using a standard Ficoll-Paque protocol. RNA was extracted with TriZol from bulk PBMCs, CD4 and CD8 fractions, and dextramer-positive and dextramer-negative fractions. Trimming takes 1 base from V and 6 bases from J, and the germline ends sit 17 bases apart. From a lookup of the germline V gene, CDR1 and CDR2 are SGHRS and YFSETQ. Taken from cysteine to phenylalanine, the CDR3 has 15 residues. CDR3 DNA only is kept here, 45 bases in frame from base 1.

The data are from a study of T cells after yellow fever vaccination (dated by TCRdb to the late 2010s). Describing the broader study: The SMART-Seq v4 Ultra Low Input RNA kit was used to prepare libraries from fractions with low cell numbers. To follow T-cell clones before and after both primary and booster YFV17D yellow fever vaccination, bulk TCR alpha and beta repertoires underwent longitudinal sequencing. Blood samples were taken at several timepoints before and after primary and secondary immunization, and bulk PBMC replicates and cell subsets were isolated. Two healthy male donors made up the cohort, one aged 18 to 29 years and the other aged 30 to 40 years. What the study reported, not specific to this receptor: Only a couple of donors were included in the study, so the extent to which the findings can be generalized is limited. A small share of clonotypes was detected in both CD4 and CD8 compartments, with the overlap likely arising from convergent recombination. After the booster, most of the clones that had expanded following primary vaccination were detected again (approximately 96% of CD4 and more than 85% of CD8), which suggests that memory was broadly maintained. Because abundant contaminating clonotypes from the bulk population could be contained in FACS-sorted repertoires, computational filtering was required. Compared with the primary T-cell response, the secondary T-cell response was faster but weaker, reaching its peak on day 5 rather than on day 15.

TCR cDNA was made using 5'RACE template switching, a step that added a universal primer site and unique molecular identifiers. Priming for cDNA synthesis came from both the TCR alpha and TCR beta constant segments. Libraries were amplified in two PCR steps, with sample barcodes and sequencing adapters added in the second step. Sequencing of libraries was done on Illumina HiSeq 2500 (2x100 bp) or NovaSeq (2x150 bp). The study's own analysis went as follows. MIGEC handled demultiplexing of reads and collapsing into UMI consensus sequences, while MiXCR performed V(D)J alignment. Vaccine-responding clonotypes were identified with edgeR using replicate PBMC samples, with FDR below 0.01 and a log2 fold change above 5 up to day 15 being required. Each bulk clonotype received a CD4 or CD8 identity based on whether the sequenced CD4 or CD8 repertoire contained that clonotype at higher abundance. TCRdb reprocessed the public reads (quality trimming at Q25 with fastp, clone calling with MiXCR) and kept in-frame beta chains. Every distinct CDR3 protein forms one entry, paired with its most common genes and DNA. Here the V and J calls rest on TCRdb's processing, not on the authors' analysis. Counted in this sample were a few hundred thousand distinct CDR3 sequences; about 19% of them appeared once. Over 11% of the sample belongs to the ten largest clones.

The V gene is TRBV5-1 and the J gene is TRBJ2-7, with the D call perhaps TRBD1 or TRBD2, each one matching 5 bases. The sequence was collected from a man under 40 who received the YFV17D yellow fever vaccine. This sample comprised PBMCs, obtained 15 days after the yellow fever booster vaccination. This receptor has the CDR3 CASSLRGAYFPEQYF. The DNA is as follows: TGCGCCAGCAGCTTGCGAGGGGCCTACTTTCCCGAGCAGTACTTC.